One sample yielded the 11 T cell receptor beta chains listed below, sequenced in a study of blood T cells in healthy people across ages. Alongside a J-beta primer mix, a sample-barcoded 5' primer served in a second PCR lasting about 7 to 12 cycles. TCRdb ran MiXCR on the 5' RACE reads and lists one entry per CDR3 protein. Of about 2 million distinct CDR3 sequences in the sample, just under 50% were seen once. The source material was blood. The receptors were sampled from a woman aged 35 to 49 in good health.

The chain combines TRBV20-1 with TRBJ2-7; D tentatively fits TRBD1 or TRBD2 (5 bases each). Germline V gene lookup returns CDR1 DFQATT and CDR2 SNEGSKA (reference sequence). The CDR3 extends over 11 amino acids. V was clipped by 1 base and J by 7 bases, with 8 bases between them. The chain's CDR3 is CSARGGWEQYF. The DNA of the CDR3 is TGCAGTGCTAGAGGGGGGTGGGAGCAGTACTTC.

This clonotype was found a few times. The chain combines TRBV6-5 with TRBJ2-1, with TRBD1 matching 7 bases. The CDR3 extends over 12 amino acids. V was clipped by 5 bases and J by 9 bases; unmatched bases: 4. The V gene's germline CDR1 is MNHEY and CDR2 SVGAGI. The CDR3, as DNA: TGTGCCAGCAGTGCGACAGGGATTGAGCAGTTCTTC. Translated, it gives CASSATGIEQFF.

The V call is TRBV10-3, the J call TRBJ2-5; D not certain. V was trimmed by 4 bases and J by 5 bases, leaving 11 bases between them. Germline lookup yields CDR1 ENHRY and CDR2 SYGVKD. CDR3 length equals 13 residues. The DNA for the CDR3 is TGTGCCATCAGTGCCGACACCCTGGAGACCCAGTACTTC. It translates to CAISADTLETQYF.

The genes are TRBV6-6 and TRBJ2-5; TRBD2 might be the D (5 bases). The CDR3 contains 10 residues. From germline, CDR1 is MNHNY and CDR2 SVGAGI (reference sequence). V was trimmed by 8 bases and J by 11 bases, leaving 12 bases between them. As DNA, the CDR3 is TGTGCCAGCCACCTCGGGGAGCAGTACTTC. Translating it yields CASHLGEQYF.

The chain is built from TRBV7-9 and TRBJ1-4; weak D call: TRBD1 (5 bases). This CDR3 has 15 amino acids. Per the germline V gene, CDR1 is SEHNR and CDR2 is FQNEAQ (reference sequence). V was shortened by 2 bases and J by 7 bases, with 14 bases between the two germline ends. In nucleotides, the CDR3 is TGTGCCAGCAGCTTACTTGACAGAAATGGTGAAAAACTGTTTTTT. Its translation: CASSLLDRNGEKLFF.

The chain carries TRBV9 and TRBJ2-3, with a possible D match to TRBD2 (6 bases). Germline CDR1 and CDR2: SGDLS and YYNGEE. Trimming took 3 bases from V and 6 from J, leaving 11 bases between them. The CDR3 runs 13 residues. The CDR3 spells CASSEVGRDTQYF. The CDR3 DNA reads as TGTGCCAGCAGCGAGGTGGGGAGGGATACGCAGTATTTT.

This clonotype has only one observation. V gene TRBV5-1 combines with J gene TRBJ1-6; possible D gene TRBD1, 5 bases. CDR3 length: 16 amino acids. V was clipped by 0 bases and J by 7 bases, with 14 bases between them. CDR1 is SGHRS and CDR2 is YFSETQ in the germline V gene. The CDR3 loop reads CASSLASGGRNSPLHF. In nucleotides, the CDR3 is TGCGCCAGCAGCTTGGCCAGTGGGGGAAGGAATTCACCCCTCCACTTT.

The J gene is TRBJ1-5, the V gene TRBV6-5, with D possibly being TRBD1 (6 bases). Trimming stripped 5 bases from V and 0 bases from J, with 11 bases between. CDR3 length: 15 amino acids. Per germline, CDR1 MNHEY and CDR2 SVGAGI. The CDR3 sequence is CASSLDSFSNQPQHF. CDR3 DNA: TGTGCCAGCAGTCTGGACAGCTTTAGCAATCAGCCCCAGCATTTT.

A few counts support this clonotype. The J gene is TRBJ2-1, the V gene TRBV3-1; D might be TRBD1 (6 bases). CDR3 size: 15 residues. Trimming took 4 bases from V and 5 from J, leaving 15 bases between them. Germline values: CDR1 LGHDT, CDR2 YNNKEL (reference sequence). The CDR3 region has the DNA TGTGCCAGCAGCCCCTGGGACAAGGGGCACAATGAGCAGTTCTTC. This codes for CASSPWDKGHNEQFF.

The V call is TRBV18, the J call TRBJ2-1; 8 nucleotides line up with TRBD2. The CDR3 is 15 residues long. Per the germline V gene, CDR1 is KGHSH and CDR2 is LQKENI. With V trimmed by 2 bases and J by 10 bases, 10 bases remained unmatched. The CDR3 DNA follows: TGTGCCAGCTCACCAACGGGGGGGGCCAAACAGGAGCAGTTCTTC. Protein sequence: CASSPTGGAKQEQFF.

There are a few counts of this clonotype. The chain joins TRBV4-3 to TRBJ2-5, with no clear D. The J call could be wrong; TRBJ2-7 is a better fit for the DNA end. Germline V gene data show CDR1 as LGHNA and CDR2 as YSLEER. The CDR3 loop spans 15 amino acids. The CDR3 is CASSPSWGIGYEQYF. CDR3 bases: TGCGCCAGCAGCCCGTCATGGGGAATCGGCTACGAGCAGTACTTC.